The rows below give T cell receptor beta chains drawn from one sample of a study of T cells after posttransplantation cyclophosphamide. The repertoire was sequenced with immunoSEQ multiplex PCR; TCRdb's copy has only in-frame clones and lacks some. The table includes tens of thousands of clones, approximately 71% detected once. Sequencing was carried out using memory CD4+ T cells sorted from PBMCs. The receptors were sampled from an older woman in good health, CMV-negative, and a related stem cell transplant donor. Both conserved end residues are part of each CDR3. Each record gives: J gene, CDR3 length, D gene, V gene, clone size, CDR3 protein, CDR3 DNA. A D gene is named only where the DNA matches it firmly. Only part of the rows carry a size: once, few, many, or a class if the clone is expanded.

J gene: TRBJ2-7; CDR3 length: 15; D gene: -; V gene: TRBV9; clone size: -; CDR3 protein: CASSAQPSSSYEQYF; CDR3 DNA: TGTGCCAGCAGCGCACAGCCCTCGTCCTCCTACGAGCAGTACTTC
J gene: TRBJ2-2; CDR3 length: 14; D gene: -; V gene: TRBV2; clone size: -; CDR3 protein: CASSRFANTGELFF; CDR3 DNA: TGTGCCAGCAGCAGGTTTGCGAACACCGGGGAGCTGTTTTTT
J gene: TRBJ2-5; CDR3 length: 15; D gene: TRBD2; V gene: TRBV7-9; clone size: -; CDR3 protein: CASSLASGGRETQYF; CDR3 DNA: TGTGCCAGCAGCTTAGCTAGCGGGGGTCGAGAGACCCAGTACTTC
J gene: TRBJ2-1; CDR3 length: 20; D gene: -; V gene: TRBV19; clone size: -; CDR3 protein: CASSSSPGLSGRGLYNEQFF; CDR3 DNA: TGTGCCAGTAGTTCCTCCCCGGGACTGTCCGGAAGGGGCCTCTACAATGAGCAGTTCTTC
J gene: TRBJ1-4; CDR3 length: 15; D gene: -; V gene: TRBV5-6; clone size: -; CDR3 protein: CASSLLAQGDEKLFF; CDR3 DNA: TGTGCCAGCAGCTTGCTGGCACAGGGCGATGAAAAACTGTTTTTT
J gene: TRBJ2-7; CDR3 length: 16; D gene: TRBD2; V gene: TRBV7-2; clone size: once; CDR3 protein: CASSWRSGGTQYEQYF; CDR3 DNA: TGTGCCAGCAGCTGGCGTAGCGGGGGTACACAATACGAGCAGTACTTC
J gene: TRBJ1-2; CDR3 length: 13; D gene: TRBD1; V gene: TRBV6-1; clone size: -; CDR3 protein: CASRLTGDGGYTF; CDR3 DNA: TGTGCCAGCAGATTGACAGGGGACGGCGGCTACACCTTC
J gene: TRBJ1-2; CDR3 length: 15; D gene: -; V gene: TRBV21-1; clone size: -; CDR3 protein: CASSAQPHSIYGYTF; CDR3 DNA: TGTGCCAGCAGCGCTCAACCGCACTCGATCTATGGCTACACCTTC
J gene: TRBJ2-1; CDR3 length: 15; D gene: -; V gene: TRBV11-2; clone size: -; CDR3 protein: CASSSLRGMNNEQFF; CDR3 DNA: TGTGCCAGCAGCTCTCTCCGGGGGATGAACAATGAGCAGTTCTTC
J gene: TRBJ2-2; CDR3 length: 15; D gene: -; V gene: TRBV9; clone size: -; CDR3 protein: CASSVETGNTGELFF; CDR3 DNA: TGTGCCAGCAGCGTAGAAACAGGAAACACCGGGGAGCTGTTTTTT
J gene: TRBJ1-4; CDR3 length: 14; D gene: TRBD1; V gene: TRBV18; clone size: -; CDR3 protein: CASSPDRVNEKLFF; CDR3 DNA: TGTGCCAGCTCCCCGGACAGGGTTAATGAAAAACTGTTTTTT
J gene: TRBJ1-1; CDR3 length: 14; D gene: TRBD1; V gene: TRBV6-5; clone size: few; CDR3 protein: CASSYKTGMAEAFF; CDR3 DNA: TGTGCCAGCAGTTACAAGACAGGGATGGCTGAAGCTTTCTTT
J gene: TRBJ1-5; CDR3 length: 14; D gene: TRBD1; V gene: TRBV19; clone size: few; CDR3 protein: CASSIGQGAQSQHF; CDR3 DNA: TGTGCCAGTAGTATCGGACAGGGAGCGCAGTCCCAGCATTTT
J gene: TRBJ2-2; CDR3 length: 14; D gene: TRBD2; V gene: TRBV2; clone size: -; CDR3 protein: CASIKRGGTGELFF; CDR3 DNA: TGTGCCAGTATAAAGCGGGGGGGCACTGGGGAGCTGTTTTTT
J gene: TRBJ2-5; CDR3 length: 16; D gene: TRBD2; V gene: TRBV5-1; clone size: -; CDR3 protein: CASSIVAGGPQETQYF; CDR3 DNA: TGCGCCAGCAGCATAGTAGCGGGAGGGCCTCAAGAGACCCAGTACTTC
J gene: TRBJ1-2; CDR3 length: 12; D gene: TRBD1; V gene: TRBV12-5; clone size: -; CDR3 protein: CASGPGTGGYTF; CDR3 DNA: TGTGCTAGTGGTCCGGGGACAGGAGGCTACACCTTC
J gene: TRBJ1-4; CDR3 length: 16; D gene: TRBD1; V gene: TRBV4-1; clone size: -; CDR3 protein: CASSLYGDRGGEKLFF; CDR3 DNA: TGCGCCAGCAGCCTATATGGAGACAGGGGTGGAGAAAAACTGTTTTTT
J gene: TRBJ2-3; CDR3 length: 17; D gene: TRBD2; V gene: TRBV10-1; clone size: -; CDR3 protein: CASSDLGTSGGVDTQYF; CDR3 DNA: TGCGCCAGCAGCGACTTAGGAACTAGCGGGGGCGTAGATACGCAGTATTTT
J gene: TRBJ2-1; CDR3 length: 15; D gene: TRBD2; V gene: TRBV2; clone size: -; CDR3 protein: CASIIGLGSYNEQFF; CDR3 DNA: TGTGCCAGCATAATCGGACTAGGTTCCTACAATGAGCAGTTCTTC
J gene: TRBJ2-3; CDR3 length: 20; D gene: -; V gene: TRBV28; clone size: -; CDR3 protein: CASSLAGYGPSRASTDTQYF; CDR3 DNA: TGTGCCAGCAGTTTAGCAGGGTACGGTCCCTCAAGGGCTAGCACAGATACGCAGTATTTT
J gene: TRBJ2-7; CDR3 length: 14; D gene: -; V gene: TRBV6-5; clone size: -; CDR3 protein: CASRAGALSYEQYF; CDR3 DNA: TGTGCCAGCAGGGCGGGCGCCCTCTCCTACGAGCAGTACTTC
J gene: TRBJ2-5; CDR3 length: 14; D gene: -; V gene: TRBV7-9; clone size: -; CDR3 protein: CASSGQSLQETQYF; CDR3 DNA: TGTGCCAGCAGCGGACAGAGCCTCCAAGAGACCCAGTACTTC
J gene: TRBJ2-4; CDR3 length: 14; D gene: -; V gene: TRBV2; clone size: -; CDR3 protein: CASRGHPTPFIQYF; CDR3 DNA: TGTGCCAGCAGGGGACATCCAACCCCGTTCATTCAGTACTTC
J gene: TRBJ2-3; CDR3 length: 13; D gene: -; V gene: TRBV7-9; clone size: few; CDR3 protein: CASSLASTDTQYF; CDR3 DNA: TGTGCCAGCAGCTTGGCTAGCACAGATACGCAGTATTTT
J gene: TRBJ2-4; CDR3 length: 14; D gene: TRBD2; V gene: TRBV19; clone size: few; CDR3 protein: CASNPLADKNIQYF; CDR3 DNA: TGTGCCAGTAACCCTCTAGCGGACAAAAACATTCAGTACTTC
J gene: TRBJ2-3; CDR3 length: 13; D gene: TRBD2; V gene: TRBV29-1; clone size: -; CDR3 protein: CSAGGASTDTQYF; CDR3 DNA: TGCAGCGCGGGGGGGGCTAGCACAGATACGCAGTATTTT